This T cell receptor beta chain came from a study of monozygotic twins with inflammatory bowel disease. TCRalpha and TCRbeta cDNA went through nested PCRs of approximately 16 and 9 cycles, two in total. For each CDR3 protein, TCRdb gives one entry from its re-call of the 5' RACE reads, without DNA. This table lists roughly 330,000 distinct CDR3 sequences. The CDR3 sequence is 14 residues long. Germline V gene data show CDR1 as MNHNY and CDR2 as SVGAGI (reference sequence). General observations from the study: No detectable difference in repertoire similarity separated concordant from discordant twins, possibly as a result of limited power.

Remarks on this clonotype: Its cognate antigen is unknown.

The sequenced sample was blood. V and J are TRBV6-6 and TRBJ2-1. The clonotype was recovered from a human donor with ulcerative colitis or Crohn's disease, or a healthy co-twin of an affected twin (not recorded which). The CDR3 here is CASTQGAAYNEQFF.